This is a list of T cell receptor beta chains from one sample in a study of T cells in Graves' hyperthyroidism and ophthalmopathy. One entry per CDR3 protein results from TCRdb running MiXCR on the multiplex PCR reads. The profile shows roughly 510,000 distinct CDR3 sequences, around 20% of them singletons. Sequenced material: blood. These receptors were collected from a man aged 18 to 29 with Graves' hyperthyroidism. Both conserved end residues are part of each CDR3. Fields, in order: J gene, clone size, D gene, V gene, CDR3 protein, CDR3 DNA. A D gene is named only where the DNA matches it firmly. The size of a clone is reported for some rows only, either as once, few or many, or as a class for expanded clones.

TRBJ1-3,-,-,TRBV28,CASSLIPGGGSGNTIYF,TGTGCCAGCAGTTTAATACCGGGAGGGGGGTCTGGAAACACCATATATTTT
TRBJ2-7,many,TRBD1,TRBV6-1,CASSRDRTSYEQYF,TGTGCCAGCAGTCGGGACAGGACCTCCTACGAGCAGTACTTC
TRBJ2-7,few,TRBD1,TRBV11-2,CASSPGQGAVEQYF,TGTGCCAGCAGCCCGGGACAGGGGGCAGTCGAGCAGTACTTC
TRBJ2-5,-,-,TRBV2,CASRPGVSGETQYF,TGTGCCAGCCGGCCGGGAGTCAGTGGAGAGACCCAGTACTTC
TRBJ1-5,-,-,TRBV28,CASSSRQDVYSNQPQHF,TGTGCCAGCAGTTCCCGACAGGACGTTTATAGCAATCAGCCCCAGCATTTT
TRBJ1-2,many,TRBD1,TRBV19,CASNRGFNYGYTF,TGTGCCAGTAACAGGGGTTTCAACTATGGCTACACCTTC
TRBJ2-7,few,-,TRBV6-1,CASKPRQDSSYEQYF,TGTGCCAGCAAACCTCGACAGGACAGTTCCTACGAGCAGTACTTC
TRBJ2-2,many,-,TRBV12-5,CASGLVRGGPTGELFF,TGTGCTAGTGGTTTGGTACGGGGAGGACCGACCGGGGAGCTGTTTTTT
TRBJ2-7,-,TRBD2,TRBV12-3/TRBV12-4,CASSRGGRGEQYF,TGTGCCAGCAGTCGGGGGGGCCGAGGCGAGCAGTACTTC
TRBJ2-5,-,TRBD1,TRBV11-1,CASSSRPGTGNQETQYF,TGTGCCAGCAGCTCCCGTCCCGGGACAGGGAACCAAGAGACCCAGTACTTC
TRBJ1-5,many,-,TRBV6-1,CASSEPAGSNQPQHF,TGTGCCAGCAGCGAGCCGGCGGGGAGCAATCAGCCCCAGCATTTT
TRBJ1-5,many,TRBD1,TRBV20-1,CSARETGLSNQPQHF,TGCAGTGCTAGGGAGACAGGGCTCAGCAATCAGCCCCAGCATTTT
TRBJ1-2,many,TRBD1,TRBV12-3/TRBV12-4,CASSFAGGHGYTF,TGTGCCAGCAGTTTCGCAGGGGGTCATGGCTACACCTTC
TRBJ1-2,many,TRBD1,TRBV29-1,CSVEVAQGVYGYTF,TGCAGCGTTGAAGTAGCACAGGGGGTCTATGGCTACACCTTC
TRBJ2-7,few,TRBD2,TRBV7-9,CASSLEAGGEYF,TGTGCCAGCAGCTTAGAGGCGGGAGGAGAATACTTC
TRBJ1-1,many,-,TRBV19,CASSRGWTEAFF,TGTGCCAGCAGTAGAGGGTGGACTGAAGCTTTCTTT
TRBJ2-2,-,-,TRBV27,CASSVAGLPGELFF,TGTGCCAGCAGTGTGGCGGGGCTACCCGGGGAGCTGTTTTTT
TRBJ2-7,-,TRBD2,TRBV20-1,CSARTSGNVWQYF,TGCAGTGCTAGGACTAGCGGTAATGTGTGGCAGTACTTC
TRBJ1-2,many,TRBD1,TRBV5-1,CASSKWDRTVYGYTF,TGCGCCAGCAGCAAATGGGACAGGACGGTATATGGCTACACCTTC
TRBJ1-1,many,-,TRBV25-1,CASSEYGVNTEAFF,TGTGCCAGCAGTGAATATGGTGTGAACACTGAAGCTTTCTTT
TRBJ2-5,-,TRBD2,TRBV27,CASSSLGLTQEAQYF,TGTGCCAGCAGTTCGCTGGGACTAACACAAGAGGCCCAGTACTTC
TRBJ1-1,many,-,TRBV28,CASSPDCLTEAFF,TGTGCCAGCAGTCCGGACTGCCTCACTGAAGCTTTCTTT
TRBJ2-7,once,-,TRBV6-1,CASSAKGIPYEHYF,TGTGCCAGCAGTGCGAAAGGGATACCCTACGAGCATTACTTC
TRBJ2-5,many,-,TRBV9,CASSVGLRETQYF,TGTGCCAGCAGCGTCGGCCTCAGAGAGACCCAGTACTTC
TRBJ2-7,-,-,TRBV28,CASSLGPRTYEQYF,TGTGCCAGCAGTTTAGGTCCGAGGACCTACGAGCAGTACTTC
TRBJ1-5,many,-,TRBV6-5,CASSYSRAESNQPQHF,TGTGCCAGCAGTTACTCGAGGGCGGAGAGCAATCAGCCCCAGCATTTT
TRBJ1-2,many,-,TRBV27,CASSGEDTF,TGTGCCAGCAGTGGGGAGGACACCTTC
TRBJ2-7,-,-,TRBV20-1,CSARGGGEQYF,TGCAGTGCTAGAGGGGGAGGCGAGCAGTACTTC
TRBJ2-2,-,-,TRBV5-1,CASSETYNTGELFF,TGCGCCAGCAGCGAGACCTATAACACCGGGGAGCTGTTTTTT
TRBJ1-5,many,TRBD1,TRBV12-3/TRBV12-4,CASSWDRISNQPQHF,TGTGCCAGCAGTTGGGACAGGATTAGCAATCAGCCCCAGCATTTT
TRBJ1-5,many,-,TRBV20-1,CSAQEWHSNQPQHF,TGCAGTGCTCAAGAGTGGCATAGCAATCAGCCCCAGCATTTT
TRBJ2-5,many,TRBD1,TRBV2,CASRTRTGGVETQYF,TGTGCCAGCAGAACCCGGACAGGGGGAGTAGAGACCCAGTACTTC
TRBJ2-7,many,-,TRBV12-3/TRBV12-4,CASSYRVFGEQYF,TGTGCCAGCAGTTACAGGGTTTTTGGCGAGCAGTACTTC
TRBJ2-2,many,-,TRBV6-5,CASSSTGYTGELFF,TGTGCCAGCAGTTCTACAGGATACACCGGGGAGCTGTTTTTT
TRBJ1-2,many,TRBD1,TRBV12-3/TRBV12-4,CASSPGTENGYTF,TGTGCCAGCAGCCCCGGGACAGAGAATGGCTACACCTTC
TRBJ2-7,-,-,TRBV27,CASSLSGSFYEQYF,TGTGCCAGCAGTTTATCCGGGAGTTTCTACGAGCAGTACTTC
TRBJ2-2,-,TRBD1,TRBV29-1,CSASQTGATGELFF,TGCAGCGCCTCCCAGACAGGGGCCACCGGGGAGCTGTTTTTT
TRBJ1-2,many,-,TRBV4-1,CASSLQGINPNGYTF,TGCGCCAGCAGCCTACAGGGTATCAATCCTAATGGCTACACCTTC
TRBJ2-2,many,TRBD2,TRBV12-3/TRBV12-4,CASSIRLAGGTGELFF,TGTGCCAGCAGTATCCGACTAGCGGGGGGCACCGGGGAGCTGTTTTTT
TRBJ2-3,many,TRBD2,TRBV6-2/TRBV6-3,CASSPRVAGGPLSTDTQYF,TGTGCCAGCAGCCCCCGAGTAGCGGGGGGGCCACTTTCCACAGATACACAGTATTTT
TRBJ1-1,-,-,TRBV12-3/TRBV12-4,CASSLTAMHTDAFF,TGTGCCAGCAGTTTGACGGCTATGCACACTGATGCTTTCTTT
TRBJ1-5,many,-,TRBV12-3/TRBV12-4,CASSFGKGQPQHF,TGTGCCAGCAGTTTCGGGAAGGGGCAGCCCCAGCATTTT
TRBJ1-5,many,-,TRBV7-3,CASSFQDTFSNQPQHF,TGTGCCAGCAGCTTTCAAGACACATTTAGCAATCAGCCCCAGCATTTT
TRBJ1-5,few,-,TRBV12-3/TRBV12-4,CASTPSWGAQPQHF,TGTGCCAGCACTCCTTCGTGGGGGGCCCAGCCCCAGCATTTT
TRBJ1-1,many,-,TRBV4-1,CASSLDEGNTEAFF,TGCGCCAGCAGCCTGGATGAGGGAAACACTGAAGCTTTCTTT
TRBJ1-6,-,TRBD1,TRBV6-1,CASRETGGASYNSPLHF,TGTGCCAGCAGGGAAACAGGGGGCGCGTCCTATAATTCACCCCTCCACTTT
TRBJ2-7,-,TRBD2,TRBV6-1,CASSGWTSGGRAYEQYF,TGTGCCAGCAGTGGGTGGACTAGCGGGGGCCGCGCCTACGAGCAGTACTTC
TRBJ1-5,many,-,TRBV20-1,CSASSGVTEPQHF,TGCAGTGCCTCAAGTGGTGTAACGGAGCCCCAGCATTTT
TRBJ2-2,many,-,TRBV2,CASSESPPAGELFF,TGTGCCAGCAGTGAATCCCCCCCGGCCGGGGAGCTGTTTTTT